This paragraph covers one T cell receptor (beta chain) sequence. The antigen is unknown. These data belong to a study of shared clonotypes between healthy human individuals. Study-level points and caveats: When naive CD4 clonotypes were compared across a few donors, roughly 4.9% were shared. Among donors, clonotype sharing was expected to be affected by sequencing depth.

The authors loaded 150 to 250 ng DNA, roughly 27,000 T cell genomes, into sorted-subset replicate PCRs. In the source study's methods: Without quality scores, immunoSEQ junctional reads could not be filtered like full-length reads. Here immunoSEQ multiplex PCR was the method, and the copy in TCRdb shows in-frame clones only, minus some. V and J calls and clone size are those listed in that table; D and trimming were worked out from the DNA. The table lists millions of clones, 85% to 95% of them singletons, with more than 0.1% in the top ten. The TCR originated in a man between 18 and 35 years old in good health. The specimen was naive CD4+ T cells sorted from blood. Subset reported: CD45RA+ positively selected.

In DNA, the CDR3 is TGTGCCAGTAGACCCACCGGGACAGGCCTTGGAAACACCATATATTTT. This encodes CASRPTGTGLGNTIYF. The rearrangement uses TRBV19 and TRBJ1-3; TRBD1 agrees at 8 bases. Trimming removed 6 bases from V and 3 bases from J; junction bases left unmatched: 10. The CDR3 runs 16 residues. The germline gives CDR1 LNHDA, CDR2 SQIVND (reference sequence).